The present T cell receptor beta chain was sequenced within a study of blood T cell repertoires in COVID-19 (dated by TCRdb to between 2020 and 2021). Concerning the study at large: Collaborator samples came from the United States, Italy and Spain and covered acute and convalescent phases of COVID-19. The dataset comprised deeply sampled blood TCRbeta repertoires from subjects exposed to, actively infected with, or recovered from COVID-19. The repertoires were made available in a free public database intended to serve as a resource for research on the immune response to SARS-CoV-2. The material from the prospective study consisted of cDNA or gDNA derived from T cells, B-cell-depleted T cells, or PBMCs. The sample metadata nearly always contained a de-identified subject ID, COVID-19 status, age in years and sex. The samples were drawn from two sources: the first 160 participants of the ongoing ImmuneRACE study, and over 950 subjects contributed by 6 global collaborators. Where available, HLA class I and class II types were taken from metadata supplied by the sample provider and were not determined by assay-based typing. The full study reports these points: The amount of clinical and demographic metadata varied by source and participant and was provided uncurated.

With respect to this clone: Its binding antigen is unknown. There are no base qualities to consult, and no much larger clone falls within one base.

The collaborating institutions used their own protocols to collect whole blood in K2EDTA tubes. For TCRbeta analysis, collaborators shipped samples as frozen whole blood, isolated PBMCs, or DNA extracted from either of those sample types. The immunoSEQ Assay, a bias-controlled multiplex PCR, was used to amplify TCRbeta CDR3 regions from genomic DNA. Concerning the study's data processing: Within the assay, amplification of reference gene primers was used to estimate how many nucleated cells each sample contained. To quantify the absolute abundance of each unique TCRbeta CDR3 rearrangement, sequence reads were collapsed and filtered. For each sample, productive Simpson clonality was calculated by taking the square root of Simpson's diversity index across productive rearrangements. Drawn from immuneACCESS, this table holds only the in-frame rearrangements with V and J called that TCRdb kept. Clones are partly lost; checked studies trace under half to an unresolved V gene and leave the rest unexplained. The D gene and trimming were derived from the DNA, and the V and J assignments and clone size from that table. Counted in this sample were around 150,000 clones; around 89% of them appeared once. Approximately 2.8% of the sample is taken by the ten largest.

The sequenced sample consisted of peripheral blood. The origin of this receptor is a woman aged 60-75 years with active COVID-19.

The CDR3 amino acid sequence is: CASSLEAGYTQYF. The nucleotides read TGTGCCAGCAGCTTAGAAGCGGGTTATACGCAGTATTTT. The chain couples TRBV11-3 to TRBJ2-3, with TRBD2 as a weak D call on 6 bases. Per the germline V gene, SGHNT is the CDR1 and YENEEA is the CDR2. CDR3 length: 13 amino acids, cysteine to phenylalanine. Just CDR3 DNA is preserved here, 39 bases in frame from base 1. V lost 0 bases and J lost 7 bases; the stretch between them is 8 bases long.